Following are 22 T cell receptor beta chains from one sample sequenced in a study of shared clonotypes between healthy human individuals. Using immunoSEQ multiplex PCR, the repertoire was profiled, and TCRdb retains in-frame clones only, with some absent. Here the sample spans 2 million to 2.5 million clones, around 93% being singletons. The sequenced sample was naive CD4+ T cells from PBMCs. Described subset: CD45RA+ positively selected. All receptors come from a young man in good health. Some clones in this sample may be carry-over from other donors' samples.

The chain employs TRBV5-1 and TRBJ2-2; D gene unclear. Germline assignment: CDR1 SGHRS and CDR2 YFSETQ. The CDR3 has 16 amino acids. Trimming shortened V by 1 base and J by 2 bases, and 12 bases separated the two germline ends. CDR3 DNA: TGCGCCAGCAGCTTGTTTCCAGGTCCAAACACCGGGGAGCTGTTTTTT. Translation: CASSLFPGPNTGELFF.

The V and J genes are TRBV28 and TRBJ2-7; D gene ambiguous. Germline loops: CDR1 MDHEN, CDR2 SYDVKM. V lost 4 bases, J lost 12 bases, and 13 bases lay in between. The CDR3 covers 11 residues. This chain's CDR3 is CASSSFPSMYF. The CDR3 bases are TGTGCCAGCAGTTCCTTCCCCTCGATGTACTTC.

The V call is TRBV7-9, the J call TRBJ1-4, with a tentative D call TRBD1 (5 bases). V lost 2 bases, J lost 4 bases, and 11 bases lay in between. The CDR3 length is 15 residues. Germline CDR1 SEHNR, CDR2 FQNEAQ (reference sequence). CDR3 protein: CASSLRTPSNEKLFF. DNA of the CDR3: TGTGCCAGCAGCTTACGGACACCGAGTAATGAAAAACTGTTTTTT.

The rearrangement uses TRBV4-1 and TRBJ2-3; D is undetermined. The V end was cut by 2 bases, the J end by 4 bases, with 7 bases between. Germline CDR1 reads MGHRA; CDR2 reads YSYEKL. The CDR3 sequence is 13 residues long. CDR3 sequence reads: CASSQSRADTQYF. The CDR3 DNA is TGCGCCAGCAGCCAAAGCCGGGCAGATACGCAGTATTTT.

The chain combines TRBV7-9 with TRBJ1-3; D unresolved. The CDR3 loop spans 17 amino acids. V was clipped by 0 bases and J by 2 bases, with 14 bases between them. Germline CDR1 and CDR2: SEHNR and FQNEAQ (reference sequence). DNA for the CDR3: TGTGCCAGCAGCTTAGCGCTCGGTCGGCGGGCTGGAAACACCATATATTTT. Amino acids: CASSLALGRRAGNTIYF.

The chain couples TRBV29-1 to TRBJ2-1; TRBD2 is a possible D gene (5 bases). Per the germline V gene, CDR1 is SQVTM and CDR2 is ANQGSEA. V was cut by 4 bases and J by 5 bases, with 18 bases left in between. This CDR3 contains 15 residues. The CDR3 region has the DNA TGCAGCGTTGGGCTCTCGGGAAACGGTAACAATGAGCAGTTCTTC. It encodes CSVGLSGNGNNEQFF.

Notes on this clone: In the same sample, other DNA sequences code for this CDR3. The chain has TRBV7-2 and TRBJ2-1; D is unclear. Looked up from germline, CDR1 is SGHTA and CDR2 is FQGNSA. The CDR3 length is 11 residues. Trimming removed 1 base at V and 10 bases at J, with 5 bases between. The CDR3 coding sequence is TGTGCCAGCAGCTTAGTGGGAGAGCAGTTCTTC. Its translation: CASSLVGEQFF.

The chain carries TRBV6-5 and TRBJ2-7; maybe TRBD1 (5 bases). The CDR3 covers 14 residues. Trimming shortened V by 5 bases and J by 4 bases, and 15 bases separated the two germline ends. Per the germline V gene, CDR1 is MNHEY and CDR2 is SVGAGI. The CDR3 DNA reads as TGTGCCAGCAGTACCGTTGGGGCCCTTTACGAGCAGTACTTC. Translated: CASSTVGALYEQYF.

CDR3 in amino acids: CASSLGERVLIFGEQYF. CDR3 DNA sequence: TGTGCCAGCAGCTTAGGTGAGCGGGTGCTGATTTTTGGCGAGCAGTACTTC. The chain carries TRBV7-9 and TRBJ2-7, with D possibly being TRBD2 (6 bases). This CDR3 contains 17 residues. V gave up 1 base and J gave up 6 bases, with 22 bases separating them. Germline CDR1 SEHNR, CDR2 FQNEAQ (reference sequence).

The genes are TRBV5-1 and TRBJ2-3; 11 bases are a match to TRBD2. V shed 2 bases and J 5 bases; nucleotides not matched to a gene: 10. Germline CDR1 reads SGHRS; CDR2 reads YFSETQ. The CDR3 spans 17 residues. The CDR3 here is CASSLTTSGRFVDTQYF. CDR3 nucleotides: TGCGCCAGCAGCTTAACTACTAGCGGGAGATTCGTAGATACGCAGTATTTT.

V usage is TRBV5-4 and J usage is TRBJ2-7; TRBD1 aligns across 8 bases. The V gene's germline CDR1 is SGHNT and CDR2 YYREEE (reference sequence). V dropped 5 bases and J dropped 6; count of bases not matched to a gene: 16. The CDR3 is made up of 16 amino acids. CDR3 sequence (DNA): TGTGCCAGCAGTCACCTCGGGGTAACAGGGGGGTCCGAGCAGTACTTC. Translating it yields CASSHLGVTGGSEQYF.

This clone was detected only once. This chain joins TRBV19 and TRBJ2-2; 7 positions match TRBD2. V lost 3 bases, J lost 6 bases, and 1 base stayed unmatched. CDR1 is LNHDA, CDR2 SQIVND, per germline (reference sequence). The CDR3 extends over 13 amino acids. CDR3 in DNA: TGTGCCAGTAGTATCAGCGGGGCCGGGGAGCTGTTTTTT. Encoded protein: CASSISGAGELFF.

The CDR3 DNA reads TGTGCCAGCAGCTTGTATGGGGGGGAATCACCCCTCCACTTT. It is translated as CASSLYGGESPLHF. V and J are TRBV5-4 and TRBJ1-6; TRBD1 is a possible D gene (5 bases). This CDR3 has 14 amino acids. Germline CDR1 is SGHNT and CDR2 is YYREEE (reference sequence). V was shortened by 1 base and J by 10 bases, with 12 bases between the two germline ends.

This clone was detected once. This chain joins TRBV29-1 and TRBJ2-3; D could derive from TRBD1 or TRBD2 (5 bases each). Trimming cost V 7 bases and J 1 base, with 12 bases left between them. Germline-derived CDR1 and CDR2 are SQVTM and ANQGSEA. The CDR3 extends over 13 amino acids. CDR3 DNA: TGCAGCGCCCCGAGAGGGGGCACAGATACGCAGTATTTT. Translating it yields CSAPRGGTDTQYF.

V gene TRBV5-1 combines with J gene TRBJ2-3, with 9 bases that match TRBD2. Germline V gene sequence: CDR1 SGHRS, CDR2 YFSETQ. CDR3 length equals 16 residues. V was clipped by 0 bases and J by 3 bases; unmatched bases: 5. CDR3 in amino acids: CASSLVPSGKTDTQYF. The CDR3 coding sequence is TGCGCCAGCAGCTTGGTCCCTAGCGGGAAGACAGATACGCAGTATTTT.

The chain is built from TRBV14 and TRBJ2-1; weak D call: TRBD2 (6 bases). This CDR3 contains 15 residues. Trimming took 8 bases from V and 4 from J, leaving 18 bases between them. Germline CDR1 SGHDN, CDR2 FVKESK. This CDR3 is CASATMGGNYNEQFF. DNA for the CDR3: TGTGCCAGCGCTACCATGGGCGGGAATTACAATGAGCAGTTCTTC.

The CDR3 DNA is TGTGCCTGGAGTATGTACGGCCTTAGTGGCACTGAAGCTTTCTTT. Protein product: CAWSMYGLSGTEAFF. The chain has TRBV30 and TRBJ1-1; D not resolved. Between the trimmed V and J ends, which lost 2 bases and 4 bases, there was a span of 17 bases. This CDR3 contains 15 residues. Germline V gene sequence: CDR1 GTSNPN, CDR2 SVGIG (reference sequence).

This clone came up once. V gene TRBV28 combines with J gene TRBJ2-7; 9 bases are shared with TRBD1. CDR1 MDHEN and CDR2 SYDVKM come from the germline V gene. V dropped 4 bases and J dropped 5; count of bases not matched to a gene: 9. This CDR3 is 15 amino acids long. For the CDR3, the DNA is TGTGCCAGCAGTTCCCCCGGGACAGGGCCCCACGAGCAGTACTTC. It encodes CASSSPGTGPHEQYF.

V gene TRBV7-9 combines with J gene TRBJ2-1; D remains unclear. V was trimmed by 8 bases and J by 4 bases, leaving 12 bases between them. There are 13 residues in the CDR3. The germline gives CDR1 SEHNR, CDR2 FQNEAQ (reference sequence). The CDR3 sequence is CASVVAHYNEQFF. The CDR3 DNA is TGTGCCAGCGTTGTTGCCCATTACAATGAGCAGTTCTTC.

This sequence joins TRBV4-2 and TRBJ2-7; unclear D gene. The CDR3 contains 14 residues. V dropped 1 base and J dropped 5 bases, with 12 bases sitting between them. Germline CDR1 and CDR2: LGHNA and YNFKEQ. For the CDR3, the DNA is TGTGCCAGCAGCCAAGCCGGTGGCGGAAACGAGCAGTACTTC. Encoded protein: CASSQAGGGNEQYF.

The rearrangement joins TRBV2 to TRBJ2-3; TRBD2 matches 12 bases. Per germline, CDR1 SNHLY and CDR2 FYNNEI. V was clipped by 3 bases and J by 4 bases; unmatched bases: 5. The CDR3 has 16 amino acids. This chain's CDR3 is CASSEGLAGWADTQYF. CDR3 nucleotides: TGTGCCAGCAGTGAGGGACTAGCGGGCTGGGCAGATACGCAGTATTTT. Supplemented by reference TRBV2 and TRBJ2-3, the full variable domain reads EPEVTQTPSHQVTQMGQEVILRCVPISNHLYFYWYRQILGQKVEFLVSFYNNEISEKSEIFDDQFSVERPDGSNFTLKIRSTKLEDSAMYFCASSEGLAGWADTQYFGPGTRLTVL.

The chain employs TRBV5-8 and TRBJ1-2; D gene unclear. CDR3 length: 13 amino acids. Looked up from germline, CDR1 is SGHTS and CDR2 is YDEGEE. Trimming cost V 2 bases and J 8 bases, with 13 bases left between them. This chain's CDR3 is CASSFQLGHGYTF. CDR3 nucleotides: TGTGCCAGCAGCTTTCAACTCGGGCACGGCTACACCTTC.